The 13 T cell receptor beta chains below were found in one sample sequenced in a study of CD8 T cells in ankylosing spondylitis. One entry per CDR3 protein results from TCRdb running MiXCR on the 5' RACE reads. In the table there are roughly 230,000 distinct CDR3 sequences, roughly 18% of which are singletons. The specimen was blood, either unsorted or a sorted T cell fraction (not recorded which). Receptors originate from a male donor with ankylosing spondylitis or in good health (not recorded which).

This clonotype was found a few times. V gene TRBV9 combines with J gene TRBJ2-1; either TRBD1 or TRBD2 may supply D (5 bases each). This CDR3 contains 15 residues. CDR1 is SGDLS, CDR2 YYNGEE, per germline. V was clipped by 5 bases and J by 4 bases, with 16 bases between them. CDR3 in amino acids: CASRVGDGTYNEQFF. The DNA for the CDR3 is TGTGCCAGCAGAGTGGGGGACGGGACGTACAATGAGCAGTTCTTC.

The chain employs TRBV15 and TRBJ2-5; perhaps TRBD1 as D (5 bases). CDR3 size: 18 residues. Trimming removed 1 base at V and 4 bases at J, with 22 bases between. Germline V CDR1 and CDR2: LNHNV, YYDKDF (reference sequence). In DNA, the CDR3 is TGTGCCACCAGCAGAGTCCAAACACCTAGGGGCGCTACAGAGACCCAGTACTTC. It translates to CATSRVQTPRGATETQYF.

In this sample, this clonotype turned up a few times. The chain recombines TRBV4-3 with TRBJ2-3; D remains ambiguous. V was trimmed by 1 base and J by 0 bases, leaving 11 bases between them. This CDR3 has 16 residues. Germline V lookup: CDR1 LGHNA, CDR2 YSLEER. This CDR3 is CASSQARGSSTDTQYF. CDR3 DNA sequence: TGCGCCAGCAGCCAAGCCCGTGGTTCTAGCACAGATACGCAGTATTTT.

The chain uses TRBV29-1 and TRBJ2-3; D perhaps matches TRBD1 (5 bases). V was shortened by 6 bases and J by 1 base, with 14 bases between the two germline ends. Looked up from germline, CDR1 is SQVTM and CDR2 is ANQGSEA. This CDR3 has 14 amino acids. Here the CDR3 reads CSVVGATRTDTQYF. As DNA, the CDR3 is TGCAGCGTCGTTGGGGCTACCCGCACAGATACGCAGTATTTT.

This sequence joins TRBV7-6 and TRBJ2-7; D is unresolved. The CDR3 loop spans 15 amino acids. Germline V gene sequence: CDR1 SGHVS, CDR2 FNYEAQ. V was clipped by 5 bases and J by 0 bases, with 14 bases between them. CDR3 DNA sequence: TGTGCCAGCAGCCCGGAGAGTTCTAGCTCCTACGAGCAGTACTTC. This translates into CASSPESSSSYEQYF.

Many counts were recorded for this clonotype. CDR3 region: CASSLDLRRIGETQYF. For the CDR3, the DNA is TGTGCCAGCAGTTTAGATTTACGGAGGATTGGGGAGACCCAGTACTTC. J is TRBJ2-5 and V is TRBV12-3 or TRBV12-4, with a possible D match to TRBD2 (5 bases). Deletions cut 1 base from V and 5 bases from J, with 17 bases between. This CDR3 has 16 amino acids.

In this sample, this clonotype turned up many times. The V call is TRBV5-1, the J call TRBJ2-1; D tentatively fits TRBD1 or TRBD2 (5 bases each). V shed 2 bases and J shed 0 bases, with 15 bases lying between them. The CDR3 is 17 amino acids. Germline CDR1 SGHRS, CDR2 YFSETQ. CDR3 DNA sequence: TGCGCCAGCAGCTTCCGGGACGGCCCGCCCTCCTACAATGAGCAGTTCTTC. This encodes CASSFRDGPPSYNEQFF.

This clonotype was observed many times. The rearrangement joins TRBV20-1 to TRBJ1-2; D gene unclear. V was trimmed by 0 bases and J by 4 bases, leaving 12 bases between them. The CDR3 covers 14 residues. Germline V CDR1 and CDR2: DFQATT, SNEGSKA (reference sequence). In DNA, the CDR3 is TGCAGTGCTAGAGATCTTTGGGTTCTCTATGGCTACACCTTC. Protein sequence: CSARDLWVLYGYTF.

The V gene is TRBV5-1, the J gene TRBJ2-2, with 7 nucleotides matching TRBD2. J lost 5 bases, V lost 9 bases, and 19 bases had no gene match. Germline V gene data show CDR1 as SGHRS and CDR2 as YFSETQ. This CDR3 is built from 17 residues. The CDR3 DNA reads TGCGCCACCAGTAGCGGGTTGATTGGAGGGGATACCGGGGAGCTGTTTTTT. As protein: CATSSGLIGGDTGELFF.

This chain links TRBV27 with TRBJ2-1, with 7 bases aligning to TRBD1. The trim removed 5 bases at V and 5 bases at J, leaving 3 bases unmatched. Germline-derived CDR1 and CDR2 are MNHEY and SMNVEV (reference sequence). The CDR3 consists of 13 residues. CDR3 DNA: TGTGCCAGCAGTCACGGGACAGACAATGAGCAGTTCTTC. It yields the protein CASSHGTDNEQFF.

This clonotype came up a few times. The chain joins TRBV9 to TRBJ2-1; D gene ambiguous. Trimming left V 4 bases short and J 7 bases short, with 21 bases between. CDR3 size: 16 residues. Per the germline V gene, CDR1 is SGDLS and CDR2 is YYNGEE. The CDR3 region has the DNA TGTGCCAGCAGCCCACGGGCGGACCGCGAATGGAATGAGCAGTTCTTC. Translated: CASSPRADREWNEQFF. Full variable domain (remainder filled in from reference TRBV9 and TRBJ2-1): DSGVTQTPKHLITATGQRVTLRCSPRSGDLSVYWYQQSLDQGLQFLIQYYNGEERAKGNILERFSAQQFPDLHSELNLSSLELGDSALYFCASSPRADREWNEQFFGPGTRLTVL.

The chain couples TRBV4-1 to TRBJ2-3; 8 bases are a match to TRBD2. V dropped 3 bases and J dropped 6; count of bases not matched to a gene: 8. The CDR3 spans 15 residues. CDR1 is MGHRA, CDR2 YSYEKL, per germline. The CDR3, as DNA: TGCGCCAGCAGCCACGGCGGGAGGCCCACGGATACGCAGTATTTT. Its translation is CASSHGGRPTDTQYF.

This chain connects TRBV5-1 to TRBJ2-3; D might be TRBD2 (6 bases). There are 15 residues in the CDR3. Per the germline V gene, CDR1 is SGHRS and CDR2 is YFSETQ. Between the trimmed V and J ends, which lost 0 bases and 4 bases, there was a span of 12 bases. The CDR3 loop is CASSLGDLPADTQYF. CDR3 DNA: TGCGCCAGCAGCTTGGGGGACTTGCCCGCAGATACGCAGTATTTT.